Only a few counts were recorded for the clone carrying this T cell receptor beta chain. Its antigen remains unknown. The data were taken from a study of cytomegalovirus exposure and HLA in healthy donors. Study-wide context: Out of around 360 genotyped donors, roughly 80% belonged to the Caucasian-associated ancestry cluster.

Germline CDR1 reads SNHLY; CDR2 reads FYNNEI. This CDR3 comprises 13 residues. V was cut by 5 bases and J by 6 bases, with 11 bases left in between. Study results and limitations: For TCR beta chains, V- and J-gene trimming was later linked to a missense DCLRE1C variant.

The PCR used 60 Vbeta and 13 Jbeta primers. Original processing methods: Some 80 million unique TCR beta chains, 8.5 million to 14 million shared, were counted in a later analysis. The table came from immunoSEQ multiplex PCR; TCRdb's copy has only in-frame clones and leaves some out. The V and J calls and clone size are taken from that table; D and trimming were inferred from the DNA. The profile shows 130,000 or so clones, 6.5% to 9.5% of them singletons. Source material: PBMCs. This rearrangement joins TRBV2 to TRBJ2-1; D is undetermined. The TCR originated in a man between 40 and 49 years old in good health and CMV-seronegative. CDR3 in DNA: TGTGCCAGCAGTCCCCGGGTCCCCAATGAGCAGTTCTTC. This codes for CASSPRVPNEQFF.